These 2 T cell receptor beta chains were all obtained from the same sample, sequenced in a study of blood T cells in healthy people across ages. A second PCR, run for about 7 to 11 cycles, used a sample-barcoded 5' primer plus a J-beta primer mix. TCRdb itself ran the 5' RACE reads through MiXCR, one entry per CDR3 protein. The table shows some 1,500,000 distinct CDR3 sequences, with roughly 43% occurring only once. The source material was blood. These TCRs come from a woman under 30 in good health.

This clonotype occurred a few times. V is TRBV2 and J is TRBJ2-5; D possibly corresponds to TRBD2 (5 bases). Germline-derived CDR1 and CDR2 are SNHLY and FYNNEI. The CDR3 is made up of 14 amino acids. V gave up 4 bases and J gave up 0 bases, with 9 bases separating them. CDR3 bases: TGTGCCAGCAGTGGTCGGGGATACCAAGAGACCCAGTACTTC. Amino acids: CASSGRGYQETQYF.

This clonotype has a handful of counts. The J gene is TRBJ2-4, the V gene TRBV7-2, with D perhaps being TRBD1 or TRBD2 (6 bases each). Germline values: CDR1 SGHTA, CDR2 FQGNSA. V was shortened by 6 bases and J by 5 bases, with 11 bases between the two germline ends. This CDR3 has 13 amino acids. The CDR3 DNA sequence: TGTGCCAGCAGAAGGGGGGATCAAAACATTCAGTACTTC. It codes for CASRRGDQNIQYF.